The clone carrying this T cell receptor beta chain has a handful of counts. The germline V and J ends were trimmed by 3 bases and 6 bases, with 9 bases remaining between them. Germline V gene lookup returns CDR1 SQVTM and CDR2 ANQGSEA. The CDR3 is 12 amino acids. This sample was taken from a study of glioma-infiltrating T cells. The iRepertoire nested amplicon-rescue multiplex PCR amplified TCR alpha and beta CDR3s from RNA. In TCRdb, the multiplex PCR reads were re-called with MiXCR into one record per CDR3 protein. This table has around 190,000 distinct CDR3 sequences, more than 25% appearing once. The TCR originated in a human donor with low-grade glioma or glioblastoma, undergoing nonglioma brain surgery, or in good health (not recorded which). Sequenced sample: glioma tissue, nonneoplastic brain tissue, or PBMCs (not recorded which). The chain carries TRBV29-1 and TRBJ2-1, with no clear D. The CDR3 sequence: CSVERHLNEQFF. The CDR3 DNA sequence: TGCAGCGTTGAGAGACACCTCAATGAGCAGTTCTTC.